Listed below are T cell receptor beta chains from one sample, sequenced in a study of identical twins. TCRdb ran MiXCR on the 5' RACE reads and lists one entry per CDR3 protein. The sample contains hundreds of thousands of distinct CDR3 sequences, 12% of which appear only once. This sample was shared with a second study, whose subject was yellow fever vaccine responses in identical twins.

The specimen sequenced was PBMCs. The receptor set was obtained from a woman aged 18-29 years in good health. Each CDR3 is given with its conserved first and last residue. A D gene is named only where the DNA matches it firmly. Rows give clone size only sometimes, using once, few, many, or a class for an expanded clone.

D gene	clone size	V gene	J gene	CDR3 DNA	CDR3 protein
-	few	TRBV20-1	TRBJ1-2	TGCAGTGCTAGCCCCGCCGTGGCAGCAGCTAACTATGGCTACACCTTC	CSASPAVAAANYGYTF
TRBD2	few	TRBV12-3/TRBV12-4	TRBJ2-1	TGTGCCAGCAGTTGGTTGGTAGCGGGAGTGGGTGAGCAGTTCTTC	CASSWLVAGVGEQFF
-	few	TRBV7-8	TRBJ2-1	TGTGCCAGCAGCGCCGGGTGGGGGCACGGCAATGAGCAGTTCTTC	CASSAGWGHGNEQFF
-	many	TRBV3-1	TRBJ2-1	TGTGCCAGCAGCCAAGTTGTGGCTGAGCAGTTCTTC	CASSQVVAEQFF
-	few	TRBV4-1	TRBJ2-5	TGCGCCAGCAGCCAAGACGAAGACAGTAGGTTTTCCCAGTACTTC	CASSQDEDSRFSQYF
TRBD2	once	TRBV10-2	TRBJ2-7	TGCGCCAGCACCGATACTAGCGGGAGGGCAAGTTGGAATTCATACGAGCAGTACTTC	CASTDTSGRASWNSYEQYF
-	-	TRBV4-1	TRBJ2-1	TGCGCCAGCAGCCGAAACGACGCCGAGCAGTTCTTC	CASSRNDAEQFF
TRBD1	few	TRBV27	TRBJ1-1	TGTGCCAGCAGTCACAGGGGGGCGGACACTGAAGCTTTCTTT	CASSHRGADTEAFF
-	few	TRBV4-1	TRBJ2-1	TGCGCCAGCAGCCAAGATCGTGACAGGAGCTCCTACAATGAGCAGTTCTTC	CASSQDRDRSSYNEQFF
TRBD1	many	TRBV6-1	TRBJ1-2	TGTGCCAGCAGGACGGGTCGGGACAGGGTGAACTATGGCTACACCTTC	CASRTGRDRVNYGYTF
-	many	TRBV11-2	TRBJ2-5	TGTGCCAGCCGACAACCACAAGAGACCCAGTACTTC	CASRQPQETQYF
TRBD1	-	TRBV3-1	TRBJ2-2	TGTGCCAGCAGGAGGTCCGGGACAGAAAATTCCGGGGAGCTGTTTTTT	CASRRSGTENSGELFF
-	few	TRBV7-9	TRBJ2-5	TGTGCCAGCAGCTTAGGACAGACCCAAGAGACCCAGTACTTC	CASSLGQTQETQYF
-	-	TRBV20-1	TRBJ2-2	TGCAGTGCAAAGGTGGGAGAAGGGGACACCGGGGAGCTGTTTTTT	CSAKVGEGDTGELFF
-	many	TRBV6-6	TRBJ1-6	TGTGCCAGCAGTTATCAGGGACAATCGCCCCTCCACTTT	CASSYQGQSPLHF
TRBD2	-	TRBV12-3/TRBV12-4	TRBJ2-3	TGTGCCAGCAGTTTAGGCCAGCGGGAGAAGACAGATACGCAGTATTTT	CASSLGQREKTDTQYF
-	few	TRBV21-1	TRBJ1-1	TGTGCCAGCAGCAAATCTCATGTTGGGATGAACACTGAAGCTTTCTTT	CASSKSHVGMNTEAFF
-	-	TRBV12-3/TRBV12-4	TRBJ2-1	TGTGCCAGCAGACGGGCCTCATCGCTTGAGCAGTTCTTC	CASRRASSLEQFF
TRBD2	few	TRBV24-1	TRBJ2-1	TGTGCCACCAGTGGACTAGCGGGCTCCTACAATGAGCAGTTCTTC	CATSGLAGSYNEQFF